A single sample is the source of the 28 T cell receptor beta chains below, sequenced in a study of blood T cell repertoires in COVID-19. TCRdb's table, derived via immunoSEQ multiplex PCR, lists solely in-frame clones and lacks some. The table has about 400,000 clones, approximately 86% seen once; the top ten hold approximately 2.1%. Material for sequencing was PBMCs or T cells enriched from blood (not recorded which). The receptors stem from a woman between 35 and 50 years old with acute COVID-19.

CDR3 protein: CATSWTGWGGNQPQHF. The CDR3 bases are TGTGCCACCAGCTGGACAGGGTGGGGTGGCAATCAGCCCCAGCATTTT. J is TRBJ1-5 and V is TRBV15; 8 bases fit TRBD1. This CDR3 is 16 amino acids long. The V segment lost 5 bases and the J segment 2 bases; nucleotides outside the gene matches: 8. The V gene's germline CDR1 is LNHNV and CDR2 YYDKDF (reference sequence).

This clone appeared a single time. CDR3 DNA sequence: TGTGCCTGGACAGGGACAGACTATGGCTACACCTTC. This gives the protein CAWTGTDYGYTF. The gene calls are TRBV30 and TRBJ1-2, with 7 bases matching TRBD1. Germline loops: CDR1 GTSNPN, CDR2 SVGIG (reference sequence). The CDR3 covers 12 residues. The junction had 2 bases not matched to a gene; V was cut back by 4 bases and J by 3 bases. The entire variable domain, with the rest obtained from reference TRBV30 and TRBJ1-2, is as follows: SQTIHQWPATLVQPVGSPLSLECTVEGTSNPNLYWYRQAAGRGLQLLFYSVGIGQISSEVPQNLSASRPQDRQFILSSKKLLLSDSGFYLCAWTGTDYGYTFGSGTRLTVV.

The chain recombines TRBV6-5 with TRBJ1-5; D not resolved. Germline CDR1 is MNHEY and CDR2 is SVGAGI. The V end was cut by 2 bases, the J end by 6 bases, with 8 bases between. The CDR3 contains 13 residues. The CDR3 sequence is CASSYASGQPQHF. CDR3 DNA sequence: TGTGCCAGCAGTTACGCTTCAGGTCAGCCCCAGCATTTT.

The V gene is TRBV29-1, the J gene TRBJ2-6; D unresolved. This CDR3 is built from 16 residues. Germline CDR1 reads SQVTM; CDR2 reads ANQGSEA. Trimming took 6 bases from V and 0 from J, leaving 15 bases between them. CDR3 in amino acids: CSVATVLSSGANVLTF. CDR3 in DNA: TGCAGCGTCGCCACAGTGTTAAGCTCTGGGGCCAACGTCCTGACTTTC. Looking up the rest from reference TRBV29-1 and TRBJ2-6 gives the full variable domain: SAVISQKPSRDICQRGTSLTIQCQVDSQVTMMFWYRQQPGQSLTLIATANQGSEATYESGFVIDKFPISRPNLTFSTLTVSNMSPEDSSIYLCSVATVLSSGANVLTFGAGSRLTVL.

This sequence joins TRBV12-3 or TRBV12-4 and TRBJ1-5; D is unclear. Trimming left V 3 bases short and J 6 bases short, with 9 bases between. The CDR3 contains 13 residues. The CDR3 DNA sequence: TGTGCCAGCAGTTTCCGGGGAGGTCAGCCCCAGCATTTT. It codes for CASSFRGGQPQHF.

The chain employs TRBV30 and TRBJ1-5; TRBD1 agrees at 9 bases. The CDR3 runs 15 residues. V dropped 0 bases and J dropped 7; count of bases not matched to a gene: 7. Germline V gene sequence: CDR1 GTSNPN, CDR2 SVGIG (reference sequence). In nucleotides, the CDR3 is TGTGCCTGGAGTGTACCCACAGGGGGCGAACAGCCCCAGCATTTT. This encodes CAWSVPTGGEQPQHF. Full variable domain (outside the CDR3, taken from reference TRBV30 and TRBJ1-5): SQTIHQWPATLVQPVGSPLSLECTVEGTSNPNLYWYRQAAGRGLQLLFYSVGIGQISSEVPQNLSASRPQDRQFILSSKKLLLSDSGFYLCAWSVPTGGEQPQHFGDGTRLSIL.

As concerns this clone: This specimen includes other DNA sequences encoding the same CDR3. The CDR3 DNA sequence: TGTGCCAGCAGCTTGGTTCAGGGGAGCGGCTACACCTTC. Translating it yields CASSLVQGSGYTF. The V and J genes are TRBV5-4 and TRBJ1-2; a possible D gene is TRBD1 (6 bases). This CDR3 spans 13 amino acids. The germline V gene encodes CDR1 SGHNT and CDR2 YYREEE (reference sequence). Trimming stripped 0 bases from V and 8 bases from J, with 11 bases between.

The gene calls are TRBV2 and TRBJ1-2; 7 positions match TRBD1. The CDR3 has 14 residues. Germline CDR1 reads SNHLY; CDR2 reads FYNNEI. Trimming cost V 6 bases and J 5 bases; bases outside gene matches: 9. The CDR3 nucleotides are TGTGCCAGCAGGTCCACCGGGACAGATTATGGCTACACCTTC. Its translation is CASRSTGTDYGYTF.

This clone showed up just once. The V call is TRBV4-2, the J call TRBJ1-2, with a possible D match to TRBD1 (5 bases). This CDR3 is 14 amino acids long. Trimming pared 0 bases from V and 3 bases from J, leaving 8 bases between. In germline, CDR1 is LGHNA, CDR2 YNFKEQ. CDR3: CASSQDLRDYGYTF. The CDR3 DNA is TGTGCCAGCAGCCAAGACCTCAGGGACTATGGCTACACCTTC.

The rearrangement links TRBV3-1 (or the pseudogene TRBV3-2) to TRBJ2-7; 8 bases fit TRBD1. CDR3 length equals 15 residues. The V gene end was trimmed by 2 bases and the J gene end by 4 bases; junction bases not matched to a gene: 7. CDR1 LGHDT and CDR2 YNNKEL come from the germline V gene (reference sequence). This CDR3 is CASSQYRDRLYEQYF. The CDR3 DNA is TGTGCCAGCAGCCAATACCGGGACAGGCTATACGAGCAGTACTTC.

This clone was recorded only once. The V and J genes are TRBV6-1 and TRBJ1-4; TRBD1 agrees at 9 bases. With V trimmed by 2 bases and J by 3 bases, 4 bases remained unmatched. Per the germline V gene, CDR1 is MNHNS and CDR2 is SASEGT. The CDR3 covers 16 residues. The CDR3 here is CASSETGGASNEKLFF. CDR3 bases: TGTGCCAGCAGTGAAACAGGGGGCGCGTCTAATGAAAAACTGTTTTTT.

The chain uses TRBV7-9 and TRBJ1-1, with 10 positions matching TRBD1. The length of the CDR3 is 15 residues. The trim removed 5 bases at V and 1 base at J, leaving 4 bases unmatched. Germline V gene sequence: CDR1 SEHNR, CDR2 FQNEAQ (reference sequence). CDR3 DNA: TGTGCCAGCAGCCCCGGGACAGGGGCGAACACTGAAGCTTTCTTT. Amino acid sequence: CASSPGTGANTEAFF.

This clone has just one count. V and J are TRBV3-1 (or the pseudogene TRBV3-2) and TRBJ1-6; 7 nucleotides agree with TRBD1. V lost 4 bases to trimming and J lost 6 bases; unmatched junction nucleotides: 9. The CDR3 runs to 16 residues. Germline V gene sequence: CDR1 LGHDT, CDR2 YNNKEL (reference sequence). CDR3 sequence: CASSLGDRPFNSPLHF. CDR3 sequence (DNA): TGTGCCAGCAGCCTTGGGGACAGACCTTTTAATTCACCCCTCCACTTT.

The chain employs TRBV6-5 and TRBJ2-5; 10 nucleotides align to TRBD2. The CDR3 length is 15 residues. CDR1 is MNHEY and CDR2 is SVGAGI in the germline V gene. The ends lost 6 bases at V and 0 bases at J; junction bases unmatched: 4. CDR3 nucleotide sequence: TGTGCCAGCAGACGTAGCGGGGGGTACCAAGAGACCCAGTACTTC. Translating gives CASRRSGGYQETQYF.

The chain carries TRBV3-1 (or the pseudogene TRBV3-2) and TRBJ2-3; no definite D call. CDR3 length equals 16 residues. Trimming removed 1 base from V and 0 bases from J, with 11 bases in between. Germline V lookup: CDR1 LGHDT, CDR2 YNNKEL (reference sequence). DNA of the CDR3: TGTGCCAGCAGCCAAGGGCTAGAAACTAGCACAGATACGCAGTATTTT. Amino acids: CASSQGLETSTDTQYF.

This clone was seen just once. The CDR3 loop reads CASSRRTTASFGQYF. In nucleotides, the CDR3 is TGTGCCAGCAGCCGCAGAACGACAGCATCCTTCGGGCAGTACTTC. The V and J genes are TRBV3-1 (or the pseudogene TRBV3-2) and TRBJ2-7; tentative D call: TRBD1 (5 bases). The V gene lost 4 bases and the J gene lost 9 bases, with 22 bases spanning the gap. The CDR3 runs to 15 residues. Germline V gene lookup returns CDR1 LGHDT and CDR2 YNNKEL (reference sequence).

The chain employs TRBV30 and TRBJ2-1; 14 positions match TRBD2. In germline, CDR1 is GTSNPN, CDR2 SVGIG (reference sequence). The CDR3 runs 16 residues. The V gene end was trimmed by 3 bases and the J gene end by 9 bases; junction bases not matched to a gene: 10. The CDR3 DNA reads TGTGCCTGGAGCCGTGGACTAGCGGGGGGTCGGGGTGAGCAGTTCTTC. Protein: CAWSRGLAGGRGEQFF.

The chain has TRBV7-9 and TRBJ1-6; 8 bases fit TRBD1. This CDR3 is built from 14 residues. With 5 bases clipped from V and 7 bases from J, the junction kept 4 bases outside the gene matches. Germline V gene data show CDR1 as SEHNR and CDR2 as FQNEAQ (reference sequence). The CDR3 DNA sequence: TGTGCCAGCAGCCCCGGACAGGGCAATTCACCCCTCCACTTT. Translating gives CASSPGQGNSPLHF.

This clone appeared once. This rearrangement joins TRBV27 to TRBJ1-1, with TRBD1 matching 7 bases. V gave up 6 bases and J gave up 5 bases; unmatched junction bases: 18. The CDR3 is 17 amino acids. Germline V gene sequence: CDR1 MNHEY, CDR2 SMNVEV (reference sequence). CDR3 sequence: CASRSFRVYRGKTEAFF. CDR3 nucleotide sequence: TGTGCCAGCAGATCTTTCCGAGTCTACAGGGGCAAGACTGAAGCTTTCTTT.

The chain carries TRBV2 and TRBJ2-1, with unresolved D. CDR1 SNHLY and CDR2 FYNNEI come from the germline V gene. CDR3 length equals 13 residues. V was cut by 5 bases and J by 1 base, with 6 bases left in between. DNA of the CDR3: TGTGCCAGCAGTTTCCGTTCCTACAATGAGCAGTTCTTC. This codes for CASSFRSYNEQFF.

The chain uses TRBV5-8 and TRBJ1-6, with TRBD1 as a possible D gene (6 bases). Looked up from germline, CDR1 is SGHTS and CDR2 is YDEGEE. The V end was cut by 1 base, the J end by 7 bases, with 15 bases between. The CDR3 extends over 16 amino acids. For the CDR3, the DNA is TGTGCCAGCAGCTTGTCCGGGGGGCTAGGGAATTCACCCCTCCACTTT. The encoded protein is CASSLSGGLGNSPLHF.

V and J are TRBV6-1 and TRBJ2-1, with 11 bases matching TRBD2. The CDR3 runs to 16 residues. The germline CDR1 and CDR2 sequences are MNHNS and SASEGT. After removal of 1 base from V and 4 bases from J, the junction contained 3 bases not matched to a gene. The CDR3 DNA reads TGTGCCAGCAGTGAAGTGGTAGCGGGGGGGTACAATGAGCAGTTCTTC. It yields the protein CASSEVVAGGYNEQFF.

The gene calls are TRBV10-3 and TRBJ1-2; D is ambiguous. Germline-derived CDR1 and CDR2 are ENHRY and SYGVKD. V was clipped by 2 bases and J by 6 bases, with 13 bases between them. This CDR3 has 14 amino acids. CDR3 in DNA: TGTGCCATCAGTGAGGCGTTTGTCGATGATGGCTACACCTTC. Encoded protein: CAISEAFVDDGYTF.

The V and J genes are TRBV6-5 and TRBJ1-5; no reliable D call. The CDR3 covers 13 residues. The V and J ends lost 6 bases and 4 bases respectively, with 10 bases between them. Germline values: CDR1 MNHEY, CDR2 SVGAGI. The CDR3 here is CASRAGRNQPQHF. CDR3 sequence (DNA): TGTGCCAGCAGAGCCGGGAGAAATCAGCCCCAGCATTTT.

The chain couples TRBV18 to TRBJ1-4, with 7 bases that match TRBD1. Germline CDR1 KGHSH, CDR2 LQKENI. CDR3 length: 14 amino acids. V shed 1 base, J shed 6 bases, and the junction held 2 bases outside the gene matches. CDR3 region: CASSPRQGDEKLFF. In DNA form, the CDR3 reads TGTGCCAGCTCACCACGCCAGGGGGATGAAAAACTGTTTTTT.

V usage is TRBV5-6 and J usage is TRBJ2-7; tentatively, D is TRBD2 (6 bases). The CDR3 has 11 residues. Trimming shortened V by 5 bases and J by 4 bases, and 7 bases separated the two germline ends. The V gene's germline CDR1 is SGHDT and CDR2 YYEEEE. CDR3 residues: CASSRGYEQYF. The CDR3 DNA is TGTGCCAGCAGTCGGGGGTACGAGCAGTACTTC.

The V and J genes are TRBV5-1 and TRBJ2-2, with no clear D. Trimming pared 1 base from V and 2 bases from J, leaving 9 bases between. The CDR3 spans 15 residues. The germline CDR1 and CDR2 sequences are SGHRS and YFSETQ. The CDR3 nucleotides read TGCGCCAGCAGCTTGTCCCAGGTTAACACCGGGGAGCTGTTTTTT. Translating it yields CASSLSQVNTGELFF.

This clone was detected a few times. This chain links TRBV5-6 with TRBJ2-7, with D uncertain. The length of the CDR3 is 14 residues. Per the germline V gene, CDR1 is SGHDT and CDR2 is YYEEEE. V was clipped by 2 bases and J by 3 bases, with 12 bases between them. CDR3 sequence reads: CASSFRSLNYEQYF. CDR3 coding DNA: TGTGCCAGCAGCTTCCGGAGCTTAAACTACGAGCAGTACTTC.